These 18 T cell receptor beta chains were all obtained from the same sample, sequenced in a study of T cell responses to AZD1222 COVID-19 vaccine. Repertoires were generated with immunoSEQ multiplex PCR, while TCRdb's copy carries only in-frame clones and drops some. The data hold nearly 110,000 clones, with about 85% observed a single time. Here the sequenced sample was peripheral blood, taken 28 days after the second AZD1222 dose. The receptors come from an adult who received the AZD1222 COVID-19 vaccine.

The CDR3 DNA reads as TGTGCCAGCAGCTTAGACGGGCAGTACTACGAGCAGTACTTC. This translates into CASSLDGQYYEQYF. The genes are TRBV7-9 and TRBJ2-7, with no clear D. Per germline, CDR1 SEHNR and CDR2 FQNEAQ (reference sequence). The CDR3 sequence is 14 residues long. Between the trimmed V and J ends, which lost 1 base and 3 bases, there was a span of 10 bases.

This clone has only a few counts. This chain uses TRBV13 with TRBJ1-2; 8 nucleotides agree with TRBD1. The germline CDR1 and CDR2 sequences are PRHDT and FYEKMQ (reference sequence). This CDR3 region has 14 residues. Losses at the gene ends were 5 bases for V and 5 bases for J; bases not matched to a gene: 7. The CDR3 region has the DNA TGTGCCAGCAGCCAGAGGACAGGGAGGTATGGCTACACCTTC. As protein: CASSQRTGRYGYTF.

This chain joins TRBV7-9 and TRBJ2-2, with D possibly matching TRBD1 (5 bases). The germline CDR1 and CDR2 sequences are SEHNR and FQNEAQ (reference sequence). The V gene lost 1 base and the J gene lost 6 bases, with 9 bases spanning the gap. This CDR3 comprises 14 residues. The chain's CDR3 is CASSLGGASGELFF. CDR3 in DNA: TGTGCCAGCAGCTTAGGGGGCGCGTCCGGGGAGCTGTTTTTT. Filled out from reference TRBV7-9 and TRBJ2-2, the complete variable domain reads DTGVSQNPRHKITKRGQNVTFRCDPISEHNRLYWYRQTLGQGPEFLTYFQNEAQLEKSRLLSDRFSAERPKGSFSTLEIQRTEQGDSAMYLCASSLGGASGELFFGEGSRLTVL.

The genes are TRBV14 and TRBJ2-3; the match to TRBD1 covers 8 bases. From germline, CDR1 is SGHDN and CDR2 FVKESK. The CDR3 spans 14 residues. V gave up 0 bases and J gave up 9 bases; unmatched junction bases: 5. The CDR3 spells CASSQDRGLGTQYF. The DNA for the CDR3 is TGTGCCAGCAGCCAAGACAGGGGGCTCGGAACGCAGTATTTT.

The chain is built from TRBV5-4 and TRBJ2-7, with a weak D call TRBD2 (6 bases). The CDR3 has 13 amino acids. V was cut by 4 bases and J by 2 bases, with 10 bases left in between. Germline V gene sequence: CDR1 SGHNT, CDR2 YYREEE (reference sequence). Written as DNA, the CDR3 is TGTGCCAGCAGCGACGGGGGTGCCTACGAGCAGTACTTC. Translation gives CASSDGGAYEQYF.

V and J are TRBV2 and TRBJ2-5; 8 bases line up with TRBD2. Germline CDR1 reads SNHLY; CDR2 reads FYNNEI. V lost 8 bases to trimming and J lost 0 bases; unmatched junction nucleotides: 8. The CDR3 contains 15 residues. As DNA, the CDR3 is TGTGCCAGCCCCTGGGAGCGGGGGCACCAAGAGACCCAGTACTTC. This gives the protein CASPWERGHQETQYF. The whole variable domain, filled in from reference TRBV2 and TRBJ2-5, reads EPEVTQTPSHQVTQMGQEVILRCVPISNHLYFYWYRQILGQKVEFLVSFYNNEISEKSEIFDDQFSVERPDGSNFTLKIRSTKLEDSAMYFCASPWERGHQETQYFGPGTRLLVL.

The CDR3 sequence is CAISESSGVAMRVAGQPQHF. The DNA for the CDR3 is TGTGCCATCAGTGAGTCGAGTGGGGTGGCAATGAGGGTCGCCGGTCAGCCCCAGCATTTT. The J gene is TRBJ1-5, the V gene TRBV10-3; D unclear. Per germline, CDR1 ENHRY and CDR2 SYGVKD. The V end lost 0 bases, the J end lost 6 bases, and 27 bases lay between the germline ends. The CDR3 is made up of 20 amino acids.

The genes are TRBV13 and TRBJ1-4, with D unclear. The V end was cut by 5 bases, the J end by 8 bases, with 18 bases between. Germline loops: CDR1 PRHDT, CDR2 FYEKMQ (reference sequence). This CDR3 contains 15 residues. This CDR3 is CASSVGRPFREKLFF. DNA of the CDR3: TGTGCCAGCAGCGTTGGACGGCCCTTCCGAGAAAAACTGTTTTTT.

This clone showed up just a few times. A read error may produce the germline difference seen at one junction end. The genes are TRBV9 and TRBJ1-1; TRBD1 matches 11 bases. CDR1 is SGDLS, CDR2 YYNGEE, per germline. This CDR3 contains 14 residues. For the CDR3, the DNA is TGTGCCAGCAGCGGGACAGGGGGCGCGTTGGGGTTGCTCTTT. It is translated as CASSGTGGALGLLF.

Concerning this clone itself: Other DNA sequences in this specimen translate into the identical CDR3. J is TRBJ1-2 and V is TRBV12-3 or TRBV12-4, with D possibly matching TRBD1 (5 bases). This CDR3 contains 13 residues. Trimming stripped 3 bases from V and 3 bases from J, with 8 bases between. The CDR3 DNA sequence: TGTGCCAGCAGTTTCGGGGGGTACTATGGCTACACCTTC. Translating gives CASSFGGYYGYTF.

This chain links TRBV25-1 with TRBJ2-1; D is undetermined. Germline V gives CDR1 MGHDK, CDR2 SYGVNS. Deletions cut 1 base from V and 2 bases from J, with 9 bases between. The CDR3 is 15 residues long. In nucleotides, the CDR3 is TGTGCCAGCAGTGAATTGGGCTCAACCTACAATGAGCAGTTCTTC. Translating gives CASSELGSTYNEQFF.

The chain is built from TRBV27 and TRBJ2-7; 10 positions agree with TRBD2. The ends lost 7 bases at V and 4 bases at J; junction bases unmatched: 16. The CDR3 covers 17 residues. The germline gives CDR1 MNHEY, CDR2 SMNVEV (reference sequence). The CDR3: CASTLRGTLAGRYEQYF. In DNA form, the CDR3 reads TGTGCCAGCACCCTTCGGGGGACACTAGCGGGGCGATACGAGCAGTACTTC.

The chain combines TRBV3-1 (or the pseudogene TRBV3-2) with TRBJ2-2, with TRBD2 matching 8 bases. Germline loops: CDR1 LGHDT, CDR2 YNNKEL (reference sequence). This CDR3 is built from 16 residues. With V trimmed by 8 bases and J by 2 bases, 10 bases remained unmatched. CDR3 protein: CASELRGGLNTGELFF. The CDR3 DNA reads as TGTGCCAGCGAGCTTCGGGGGGGACTCAACACCGGGGAGCTGTTTTTT.

This rearrangement joins TRBV7-9 to TRBJ2-7; the D gene is possibly TRBD1 (6 bases). Germline CDR1 and CDR2: SEHNR and FQNEAQ (reference sequence). This CDR3 region has 15 residues. Trimming cost V 5 bases and J 0 bases, with 14 bases left between them. The CDR3 nucleotides are TGTGCCAGCAGCCACTCTGGGGACAACTCCTACGAGCAGTACTTC. Its translation is CASSHSGDNSYEQYF.

This chain connects TRBV10-3 to TRBJ1-3, with D possibly TRBD1 on 6 matching bases. V was clipped by 10 bases and J by 0 bases, with 16 bases between them. There are 15 residues in the CDR3. Germline CDR1 and CDR2: ENHRY and SYGVKD. The CDR3 DNA sequence: TGTGCCACGGGGGGGGCAGCAGTCTCTGGAAACACCATATATTTT. Its translation is CATGGAAVSGNTIYF.

This chain uses TRBV24-1 with TRBJ2-2, with TRBD1 matching over 7 bases. V dropped 2 bases and J dropped 3; count of bases not matched to a gene: 2. The CDR3 sequence is 15 residues long. Germline assignment: CDR1 KGHDR and CDR2 SFDVKD. The CDR3 DNA is TGTGCCACCAGTGATTCCGACAGGGACACCGGGGAGCTGTTTTTT. Amino acid sequence: CATSDSDRDTGELFF.

The rearrangement joins TRBV6-5 to TRBJ2-2, with 10 bases fitting TRBD1. Germline CDR1 reads MNHEY; CDR2 reads SVGAGI. The length of the CDR3 is 15 residues. V shed 6 bases, J shed 7 bases, and the junction held 8 bases outside the gene matches. CDR3 DNA sequence: TGTGCCAGCAGAGGAACGACAGGGGGCGTCGGGGAGCTGTTTTTT. Amino acid sequence: CASRGTTGGVGELFF.

V usage is TRBV19 and J usage is TRBJ1-4; 7 nucleotides line up with TRBD1. Germline V gene data show CDR1 as LNHDA and CDR2 as SQIVND (reference sequence). The CDR3 extends over 14 amino acids. V gave up 9 bases and J gave up 6 bases; unmatched junction bases: 10. The CDR3: CASQKGARDEKLFF. The CDR3 DNA is TGTGCCAGCCAGAAGGGGGCGCGGGATGAAAAACTGTTTTTT.